This T cell receptor (beta chain) derives from a study of T cell changes during pregnancy in multiple sclerosis. The CDR3 sequence is 13 residues long. Trimming removed 0 bases at V and 3 bases at J, with 6 bases between. CDR1 is MNHEY, CDR2 SMNVEV, per germline (reference sequence). Assay used: immunoSEQ multiplex PCR; TCRdb lists only in-frame clones, some missing. This sample has over 45,000 clones; around 90% occur once, and the top ten carry 1% to 1.5%. The specimen comprised CD4+ T cells from peripheral blood mononuclear cells, sampled in the second trimester of pregnancy. This clonotype was sampled from a female donor with multiple sclerosis, enrolled in a pregnancy study. This chain uses TRBV27 with TRBJ2-7, with D maybe TRBD1 (5 bases). The CDR3 reads CASSLSGHYEQYF. DNA for the CDR3: TGTGCCAGCAGTTTATCGGGGCACTACGAGCAGTACTTC.